The next 21 T cell receptor beta chains were all read from a single sample in a study of shared clonotypes between healthy human individuals (TCRdb year 2020). CD8 naive samples were obtained by positive selection for CCR7 among CD45RO-negative cells, yielding a CD45RA+CCR7+ population from which TemRA cells were excluded. The library came from the immunoSEQ multiplex PCR assay. This is the immuneACCESS table as TCRdb keeps it, with only in-frame sequences that have V and J called. A part of the clones is gone; compared with another copy, unresolved V genes explain less than half, and the rest is unexplained. The sample table contains around 1,900,000 clones; only one count was recorded for 93% of them. Over 1.5% of the sample comes from the top ten. The sample consisted of naive CD8+ T cells from PBMCs. Interpreted using the paper, the cell subset or site label stands for: CD45RA+CCR7+. The receptors come from a man aged 18-30 years in good health. Some clones in this sample may be carry-over from other donors' samples.

The gene calls are TRBV6-1 and TRBJ2-7; tentative D call: TRBD2 (6 bases). The V end was cut by 6 bases, the J end by 3 bases, with 18 bases between. There are 15 residues in the CDR3. Looked up from germline, CDR1 is MNHNS and CDR2 is SASEGT. This chain's CDR3 is CASRGGWDMFYEQYF. The CDR3, as DNA: TGTGCCAGCAGGGGGGGATGGGATATGTTCTACGAGCAGTACTTC.

This sequence joins TRBV7-9 and TRBJ2-1; D possibly corresponds to TRBD1 (6 bases). The CDR3 spans 12 residues. Germline values: CDR1 SEHNR, CDR2 FQNEAQ (reference sequence). V gave up 7 bases and J gave up 8 bases, with 12 bases separating them. Here the CDR3 DNA reads TGTGCCAGCATTGTAGGGGGTGATGAGCAGTTCTTC. It is translated as CASIVGGDEQFF.

J is TRBJ2-7 and V is TRBV6-1, with D perhaps matching TRBD2 (6 bases). The germline gives CDR1 MNHNS, CDR2 SASEGT. This CDR3 contains 14 residues. The V end lost 4 bases, the J end lost 4 bases, and 14 bases lay between the germline ends. Here the CDR3 DNA reads TGTGCCAGCAGTGTCGGGGGAGGCTGGTACGAGCAGTACTTC. It codes for CASSVGGGWYEQYF.

This sequence joins TRBV6-6 and TRBJ2-1, with TRBD2 matching over 9 bases. From germline, CDR1 is MNHNY and CDR2 SVGAGI (reference sequence). After removal of 5 bases from V and 3 bases from J, the junction contained 5 bases not matched to a gene. CDR3 length: 15 amino acids. The CDR3: CASSNSGRFYNEQFF. The DNA of the CDR3 is TGTGCCAGCAGTAACAGCGGGAGGTTCTACAATGAGCAGTTCTTC.

This clone was picked up one time. The chain couples TRBV2 to TRBJ2-7; a weak D match, TRBD1 (6 bases). Trimming cost V 6 bases and J 5 bases, with 14 bases left between them. The CDR3 covers 13 residues. Germline V gene sequence: CDR1 SNHLY, CDR2 FYNNEI. CDR3 amino acids: CASRDTGIHEQYF. CDR3 nucleotides: TGTGCCAGCAGGGACACAGGGATCCACGAGCAGTACTTC.

The V and J genes are TRBV5-6 and TRBJ2-5; 11 positions match TRBD1. There are 15 residues in the CDR3. Germline V lookup: CDR1 SGHDT, CDR2 YYEEEE. With V trimmed by 0 bases and J by 5 bases, 3 bases remained unmatched. The CDR3 DNA is TGTGCCAGCAGCTTGGGGACAGGGGGCTGGGAGACCCAGTACTTC. Its translation is CASSLGTGGWETQYF. The full variable domain, its missing parts supplied by reference TRBV5-6 and TRBJ2-5, is DAGVTQSPTHLIKTRGQQVTLRCSPKSGHDTVSWYQQALGQGPQFIFQYYEEEERQRGNFPDRFSGHQFPNYSSELNVNALLLGDSALYLCASSLGTGGWETQYFGPGTRLLVL.

The V and J genes are TRBV7-9 and TRBJ2-5, with 9 bases that match TRBD2. CDR3 length equals 16 residues. CDR1 is SEHNR and CDR2 is FQNEAQ in the germline V gene (reference sequence). Trimming took 4 bases from V and 1 from J; bases not matched to a gene: 7. The CDR3 sequence is CASSYVAGVFQETQYF. As DNA, the CDR3 is TGTGCCAGCAGCTACGTAGCGGGAGTGTTCCAAGAGACCCAGTACTTC.

The chain employs TRBV28 and TRBJ1-5; no clear D gene. Germline CDR1 is MDHEN and CDR2 is SYDVKM. Deletions cut 6 bases from V and 5 bases from J, with 11 bases between. The CDR3 loop spans 13 amino acids. CDR3 loop: CASSTYADQPQHF. The CDR3 DNA sequence: TGTGCCAGCAGCACATATGCCGATCAGCCCCAGCATTTT.

The chain recombines TRBV16 with TRBJ2-7; tentatively, D is TRBD1 (6 bases). V was shortened by 1 base and J by 0 bases, with 25 bases between the two germline ends. CDR1 and CDR2 (germline): KGHSY, FQNENV. The CDR3 is 20 amino acids. Written as DNA, the CDR3 is TGTGCCAGCAGCCAATTCTTTCCAGGACAGTCTCTGCCGAGCTCCTACGAGCAGTACTTC. As protein: CASSQFFPGQSLPSSYEQYF.

This clone was counted once. The rearrangement links TRBV9 to TRBJ2-1; D might be TRBD2 (5 bases). The V gene's germline CDR1 is SGDLS and CDR2 YYNGEE. CDR3 length: 13 amino acids. The V gene lost 4 bases and the J gene lost 5 bases, with 10 bases spanning the gap. CDR3 DNA sequence: TGTGCCAGCAGCCCCGACTACCACAATGAGCAGTTCTTC. Translating gives CASSPDYHNEQFF.

The chain links TRBV2 to TRBJ2-7; D gene unclear. V dropped 6 bases and J dropped 0 bases, with 9 bases sitting between them. This CDR3 spans 13 amino acids. The germline V gene has CDR1 SNHLY and CDR2 FYNNEI. CDR3 nucleotides: TGTGCCAGCAGGGTGGTCCTCTCCTACGAGCAGTACTTC. Translation gives CASRVVLSYEQYF.

This clone was recorded only once. The sample carries other DNA sequences with the same CDR3. J is TRBJ2-7 and V is TRBV27; 7 positions agree with TRBD1. CDR1 MNHEY and CDR2 SMNVEV come from the germline V gene (reference sequence). Germline trimming cut 10 bases from V and 1 base from J; bases unmatched to any gene: 4. There are 12 residues in the CDR3. As DNA, the CDR3 is TGTGCCACCCGACAGGGATCCTACGAGCAGTACTTC. Translating it yields CATRQGSYEQYF.

The CDR3 DNA reads TGTGCCAGCAGCGGTGGACAGGGGACCGACGAGCAGTACTTC. It encodes CASSGGQGTDEQYF. This chain joins TRBV7-6 and TRBJ2-7; 9 bases are a match to TRBD1. Per the germline V gene, CDR1 is SGHVS and CDR2 is FNYEAQ. J was trimmed by 5 bases and V by 5 bases; bases with no gene match: 7. This CDR3 contains 14 residues.

A remark on this clone: Other DNA sequences of this sample code for an identical CDR3. This chain connects TRBV6-5 to TRBJ2-7, with D perhaps TRBD2 (5 bases). Germline CDR1 is MNHEY and CDR2 is SVGAGI. The CDR3 covers 15 residues. V lost 0 bases and J lost 2, with 11 bases in between. The CDR3 loop reads CASSYSEGAPYEQYF. CDR3 sequence (DNA): TGTGCCAGCAGTTACTCCGAGGGAGCTCCCTACGAGCAGTACTTC.

The V call is TRBV23-1, the J call TRBJ2-7, with 10 bases lining up with TRBD1. TRBV23-1 is treated as an ORF (open reading frame) with a function not yet certain. The trim removed 0 bases at V and 3 bases at J, leaving 11 bases unmatched. The CDR3 runs to 18 residues. CDR3 in amino acids: CASSQSRDRGKGRYEQYF. CDR3 bases: TGCGCCAGCAGTCAATCGCGGGACAGGGGCAAGGGTCGCTACGAGCAGTACTTC.

This clone has just one count. V and J are TRBV2 and TRBJ1-2; D not certain. Trimming took off 7 bases at V and 2 bases at J, with 14 bases between the two ends. This CDR3 spans 14 amino acids. Germline values: CDR1 SNHLY, CDR2 FYNNEI. This CDR3 reads CASNGRKLNYGYTF. CDR3 in DNA: TGTGCCAGCAATGGTAGGAAACTAAACTATGGCTACACCTTC.

V and J are TRBV2 and TRBJ1-2, with TRBD1 as a possible D gene (5 bases). Germline V gene lookup returns CDR1 SNHLY and CDR2 FYNNEI. This CDR3 region has 20 residues. V was shortened by 2 bases and J by 2 bases, with 27 bases between the two germline ends. The CDR3, as DNA: TGTGCCAGCAGTGAAAAAGGGGCCAAAAGAACGGAAGACGCCAACTATGGCTACACCTTC. This sequence encodes CASSEKGAKRTEDANYGYTF.

V and J are TRBV9 and TRBJ1-1; D may be TRBD1 (5 bases). The CDR3 totals 13 residues. V was pared by 3 bases and J by 11 bases, with 17 bases between. CDR1 and CDR2 (germline): SGDLS, YYNGEE. CDR3 DNA sequence: TGTGCCAGCAGCGCCCGGGACCAAAATGAGGCTTTCTTT. Translation gives CASSARDQNEAFF.

In its sample, this clone was seen once. The chain's CDR3 is CASSLMEGAGSYEQYF. The CDR3 region has the DNA TGTGCCAGCAGCTTAATGGAGGGGGCGGGCTCCTACGAGCAGTACTTC. The rearrangement joins TRBV7-9 to TRBJ2-7, with TRBD1 as a possible D gene (7 bases). V lost 2 bases to trimming and J lost 0 bases, with 14 bases between them. The V gene's germline CDR1 is SEHNR and CDR2 FQNEAQ (reference sequence). The CDR3 loop spans 16 amino acids.

This sequence joins TRBV11-2 and TRBJ2-7; D perhaps matches TRBD1 (5 bases). Germline V gene data show CDR1 as SGHAT and CDR2 as FQNNGV. This CDR3 has 12 residues. V was trimmed by 4 bases and J by 6 bases, leaving 10 bases between them. The DNA of the CDR3 is TGTGCCAGCAGCTGGGGCCTGTCCGAGCAGTACTTC. It specifies CASSWGLSEQYF.

V gene TRBV28 combines with J gene TRBJ2-7; the D is unclear. Per the germline V gene, CDR1 is MDHEN and CDR2 is SYDVKM. The CDR3 loop spans 14 amino acids. This chain's CDR3 is CAAAGSSKGYEQYF. The CDR3 DNA reads as TGTGCGGCTGCCGGGTCGTCGAAAGGCTACGAGCAGTACTTC.